The 11 T cell receptor beta chains reported below all come from one sample, sequenced in a study of cytomegalovirus exposure and HLA in healthy donors. PCR primers comprised 60 Vbeta and 13 Jbeta primers. Assay: immunoSEQ multiplex PCR; the TCRdb copy retains only in-frame clones and omits some. This sample carries about 200,000 clones, over 65% of them seen once, and the ten largest clones take 2.5% to 3.5%. Source material: PBMCs. Receptor source: a woman aged 25 to 39 in good health and CMV-seronegative.

This chain joins TRBV5-1 and TRBJ1-2, with 8 bases fitting TRBD1. This CDR3 has 15 amino acids. The ends lost 2 bases at V and 4 bases at J; junction bases unmatched: 7. The germline V gene has CDR1 SGHRS and CDR2 YFSETQ. The CDR3 DNA reads TGCGCCAGCAGCTTACGGACAGGGTCGGGCTATGGCTACACCTTC. Translated: CASSLRTGSGYGYTF.

The chain couples TRBV10-2 to TRBJ1-2; D gene unclear. Germline CDR1 and CDR2: WSHSY and SAAADI. Trimming took 2 bases from V and 3 from J, leaving 10 bases between them. The CDR3 has 14 residues. CDR3 nucleotide sequence: TGCGCCAGCAGTGAGAACAGTAAGGACTATGGCTACACCTTC. This encodes CASSENSKDYGYTF.

CDR3 sequence: CASSQDRDRGSTNEKLFF. CDR3 sequence (DNA): TGTGCCAGCAGCCAAGATAGGGACAGGGGATCAACTAATGAAAAACTGTTTTTT. This chain connects TRBV4-2 to TRBJ1-4, with 10 bases fitting TRBD1. The CDR3 sequence is 18 residues long. Germline CDR1 is LGHNA and CDR2 is YNFKEQ. The J segment lost 0 bases and the V segment lost 0 bases, leaving 4 bases of the junction unmatched.

CDR3 coding DNA: TGTGCCAGCAGTTTACGACAGGGAAACATTCAGTACTTC. Translation gives CASSLRQGNIQYF. The chain recombines TRBV27 with TRBJ2-4; 7 bases align to TRBD1. Germline V gene sequence: CDR1 MNHEY, CDR2 SMNVEV (reference sequence). After removal of 2 bases from V and 6 bases from J, the junction contained 1 base not matched to a gene. The length of the CDR3 is 13 residues.

This clone was seen only a few times. The chain carries TRBV6-1 and TRBJ2-5, with D tentatively TRBD2 (6 bases). The ends were cut back, 6 bases at V and 4 bases at J, with 12 bases in the middle. The CDR3 is made up of 13 amino acids. Per germline, CDR1 MNHNS and CDR2 SASEGT. CDR3 sequence: CASSRGRRETQYF. CDR3 bases: TGTGCCAGCAGCCGGGGGAGACGAGAGACCCAGTACTTC.

CDR3 residues: CASSNSYGYTF. The CDR3 DNA sequence: TGTGCCAGCAGTAACTCCTATGGCTACACCTTC. The chain employs TRBV25-1 and TRBJ1-2, with D uncertain. The length of the CDR3 is 11 residues. Looked up from germline, CDR1 is MGHDK and CDR2 is SYGVNS. The germline V and J ends were trimmed by 5 bases and 4 bases, with 5 bases remaining between them.

The V gene is TRBV10-1, the J gene TRBJ2-1; 13 bases line up with TRBD2. The CDR3 is made up of 15 amino acids. J gave up 4 bases and V 8 bases, and 5 bases lay outside the gene matches. Germline V gene sequence: CDR1 WNHNN, CDR2 SYGVQD (reference sequence). CDR3 region: CASRTLAGGYNEQFF. As DNA, the CDR3 is TGCGCCAGCCGCACACTAGCGGGGGGGTACAATGAGCAGTTCTTC.

The rearrangement links TRBV2 to TRBJ1-3; unclear D gene. From germline, CDR1 is SNHLY and CDR2 FYNNEI. The germline V and J ends were trimmed by 7 bases and 4 bases, with 11 bases remaining between them. The length of the CDR3 is 13 residues. In DNA form, the CDR3 reads TGTGCCAGCACCGAAACCCAGGGAAACACCATATATTTT. Its translation: CASTETQGNTIYF.

The DNA for the CDR3 is TGTGCCATCAGTGCAGGGCCCACTGAAGCTTTCTTT. Translating gives CAISAGPTEAFF. The genes are TRBV10-3 and TRBJ1-1; D might be TRBD1 (5 bases). Germline V CDR1 and CDR2: ENHRY, SYGVKD. The CDR3 runs 12 residues. Trimming left V 4 bases short and J 4 bases short, with 7 bases between.

The genes are TRBV19 and TRBJ1-3; D ambiguous. Germline assignment: CDR1 LNHDA and CDR2 SQIVND (reference sequence). The CDR3 is made up of 16 amino acids. The V gene lost 5 bases and the J gene lost 0 bases, with 14 bases spanning the gap. CDR3 sequence reads: CASSLRETPSGNTIYF. The CDR3 region has the DNA TGTGCCAGTAGTCTCCGTGAGACACCCTCTGGAAACACCATATATTTT.

The chain couples TRBV18 to TRBJ1-4; perhaps TRBD1 as D (5 bases). The germline gives CDR1 KGHSH, CDR2 LQKENI. This CDR3 spans 15 amino acids. The V and J ends lost 1 base and 4 bases respectively, with 10 bases between them. The CDR3 protein is CASSPQSGNNEKLFF. Written as DNA, the CDR3 is TGTGCCAGCTCACCACAGTCAGGGAATAATGAAAAACTGTTTTTT.